The subject of this entry is one T cell receptor beta chain. Germline trimming cut 1 base from V and 0 bases from J; bases unmatched to any gene: 7. CDR3 size: 19 residues. CDR1 is LGHDT, CDR2 YNNKEL, per germline (reference sequence). The data originate from a study of blood T cell repertoires in COVID-19. As originally analysed: Amplified reference gene primers provided the basis for estimating nucleated cell counts. Data came from immunoSEQ multiplex PCR; TCRdb stores just in-frame clones and leaves some out. The V and J calls and the clone size are those of that table, but D and trimming were determined from the DNA. The table has roughly 200,000 clones, roughly 91% seen once; the top ten hold 4%. Donors were grouped by their self-reported clinical history.

Sequenced sample: PBMCs or T cells enriched from blood (not recorded which). The chain carries TRBV3-1 (or the pseudogene TRBV3-2) and TRBJ1-4, with 11 bases matching TRBD1. This TCR was sampled from a woman aged 30 to 39 with acute COVID-19. The CDR3 spells CASSQVAGQGVSTNEKLFF. The CDR3 nucleotides read TGTGCCAGCAGCCAAGTAGCGGGACAGGGGGTATCAACTAATGAAAAACTGTTTTTT.